This TCR beta chain was sequenced for a study of T cells after yellow fever vaccination. Study observations and caveats: The CD4 and CD8 compartments had a small share of their clonotypes in common.

About this clonotype itself: Its antigen remains unidentified.

Germline assignment: CDR1 LGHDT and CDR2 YNNKEL (reference sequence). The length of the CDR3 is 15 residues. V lost 0 bases, J lost 6 bases, and 7 bases stayed unmatched. One entry per CDR3 protein, called by TCRdb with MiXCR from the 5' RACE reads. This sample carries roughly 150,000 distinct CDR3 sequences, under 7% of them seen once, and the ten largest clones take more than 0.6%. The chain carries TRBV3-1 and TRBJ2-7, with 8 bases that match TRBD2. The sample consisted of CD4+ T cells sorted from PBMCs, taken 10 days after the yellow fever booster vaccination. This sequence originates from a man between 25 and 39 years old who received the YFV17D yellow fever vaccine. This chain's CDR3 is CASSQDRSGRGEQYF. The CDR3 DNA sequence: TGTGCCAGCAGCCAAGATAGGAGCGGGAGAGGCGAGCAGTACTTC.